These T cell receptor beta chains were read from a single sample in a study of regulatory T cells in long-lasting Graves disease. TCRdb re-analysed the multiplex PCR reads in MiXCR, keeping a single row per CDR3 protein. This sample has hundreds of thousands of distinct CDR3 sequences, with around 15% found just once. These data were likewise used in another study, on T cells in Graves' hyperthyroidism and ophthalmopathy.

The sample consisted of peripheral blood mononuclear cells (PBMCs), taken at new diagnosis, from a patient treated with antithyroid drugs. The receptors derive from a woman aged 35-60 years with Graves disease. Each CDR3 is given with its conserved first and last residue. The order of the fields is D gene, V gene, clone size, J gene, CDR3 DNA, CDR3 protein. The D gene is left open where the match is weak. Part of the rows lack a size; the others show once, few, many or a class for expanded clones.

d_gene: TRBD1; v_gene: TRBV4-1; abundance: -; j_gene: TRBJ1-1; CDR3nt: TGCGCCAGCAGCCCGACAGGGAAAGAAGAAGCTTTCTTT; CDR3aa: CASSPTGKEEAFF
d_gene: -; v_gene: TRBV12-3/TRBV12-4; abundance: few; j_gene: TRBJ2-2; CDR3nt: TGTGCCAGCGTTGCGGGTTCGAACACCGGGGAGCTGTTTTTT; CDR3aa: CASVAGSNTGELFF
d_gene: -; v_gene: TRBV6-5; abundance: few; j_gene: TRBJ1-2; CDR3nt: TGTGCCAGCAGTTACTCGGGTCAGTCACCGAATGGCTACACCTTC; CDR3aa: CASSYSGQSPNGYTF
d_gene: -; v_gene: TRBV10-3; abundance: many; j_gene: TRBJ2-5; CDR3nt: TGTGCCATCAGTGGGACCCCAGAGGAGACCCAGTACTTC; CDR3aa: CAISGTPEETQYF
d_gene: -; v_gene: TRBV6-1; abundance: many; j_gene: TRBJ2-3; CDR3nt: TGTGCCAGCAGTGAAGTGGCTTCAGATACGCAGTATTTT; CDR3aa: CASSEVASDTQYF
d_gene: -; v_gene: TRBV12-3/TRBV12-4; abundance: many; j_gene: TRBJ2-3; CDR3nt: TGTGCCAGCAGTTTGGCCCCGGGGGACCCCGCGGCAGATACGCAGTATTTT; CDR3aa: CASSLAPGDPAADTQYF
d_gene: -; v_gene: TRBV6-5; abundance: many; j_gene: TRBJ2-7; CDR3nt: TGTGCCAGCAGTTTGGGGCCCATCTCCTACGAGCAGTACTTC; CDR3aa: CASSLGPISYEQYF
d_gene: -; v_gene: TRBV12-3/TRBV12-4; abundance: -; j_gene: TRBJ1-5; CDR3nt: TGTGCCAGCAGATCGACAGAGAATCAGCCCCAGCATTTT; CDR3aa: CASRSTENQPQHF
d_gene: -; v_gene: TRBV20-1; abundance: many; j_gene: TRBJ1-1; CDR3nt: TGCAGTGCTAGAGCCCCGACGTTTATGGCTTTCTTT; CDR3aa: CSARAPTFMAFF
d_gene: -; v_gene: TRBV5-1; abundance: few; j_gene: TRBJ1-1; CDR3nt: TGCGCCAGCAGCTTGAACACGCTCAACACTGAAGCTTTCTTT; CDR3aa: CASSLNTLNTEAFF
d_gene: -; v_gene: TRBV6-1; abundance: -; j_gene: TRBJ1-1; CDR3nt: TGTGCCAGCAGCCGAGGGCATTGGGACACTGAAGCTTTCTTT; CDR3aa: CASSRGHWDTEAFF
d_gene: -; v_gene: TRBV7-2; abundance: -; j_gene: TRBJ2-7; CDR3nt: TGTGCCAGCAGCTTTGCAGGGCAGGGTAGTGGGTACGAGCAGTACTTC; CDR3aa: CASSFAGQGSGYEQYF
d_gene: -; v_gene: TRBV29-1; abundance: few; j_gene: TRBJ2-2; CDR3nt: TGCAGCGTCTCAGGCGCGGGGGCCGGTCAAACCGGGGAGCTGTTTTTT; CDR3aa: CSVSGAGAGQTGELFF
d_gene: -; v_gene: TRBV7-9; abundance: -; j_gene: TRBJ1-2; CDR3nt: TGTGCCAGCAGCTTAGGAGTAGGCGGGGACCATGGCTACACCTTC; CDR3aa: CASSLGVGGDHGYTF
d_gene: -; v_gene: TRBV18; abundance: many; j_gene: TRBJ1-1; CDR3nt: TGTGCCAGCTCACCACGGCCTACAGGAGCTGAAGCTTTCTTT; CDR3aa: CASSPRPTGAEAFF
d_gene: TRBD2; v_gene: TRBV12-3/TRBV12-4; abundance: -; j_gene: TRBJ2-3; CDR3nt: TGTGCCAGCAGAGCGGGACTTTTCCCACAGGATACGCAGTATTTT; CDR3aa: CASRAGLFPQDTQYF
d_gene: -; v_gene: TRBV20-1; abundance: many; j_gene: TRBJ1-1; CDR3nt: TGCAGTGCTAGAGTAAGATGGGTAACTGAAGCTTTCTTT; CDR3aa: CSARVRWVTEAFF
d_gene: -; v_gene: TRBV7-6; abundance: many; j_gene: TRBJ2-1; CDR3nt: TGTGCCAGCAGCTTAGCGAGGCAGGGTGGGCAGTTCTTC; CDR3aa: CASSLARQGGQFF
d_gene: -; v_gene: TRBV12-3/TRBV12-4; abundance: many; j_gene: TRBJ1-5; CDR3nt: TGTGCCAGCAGTGGGGAACGGCAGCCCCAGCATTTT; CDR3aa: CASSGERQPQHF
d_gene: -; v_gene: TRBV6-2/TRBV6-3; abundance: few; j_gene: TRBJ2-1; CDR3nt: TGTGCCAGCAGCAACGTCCATGAGCAGTTCTTC; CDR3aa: CASSNVHEQFF
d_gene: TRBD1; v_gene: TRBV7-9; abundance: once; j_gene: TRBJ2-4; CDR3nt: TGTGCCAGCAGCTTAGCGAGGGGGCGAGACCTAAACATTCAGTACTTC; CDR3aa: CASSLARGRDLNIQYF
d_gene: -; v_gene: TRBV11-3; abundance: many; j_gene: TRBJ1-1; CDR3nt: TGTGCCAGCAGCGCAGGGGAGATTGAAGCTTTCTTT; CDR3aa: CASSAGEIEAFF
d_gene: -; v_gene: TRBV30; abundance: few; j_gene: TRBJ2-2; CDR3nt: TGTGCCTGGAGTGTAGGCGCCGGGGAGCTGTTTTTT; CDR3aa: CAWSVGAGELFF
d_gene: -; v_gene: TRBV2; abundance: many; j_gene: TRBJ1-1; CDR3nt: TGTGCCAGCTCTATCCAGGGTGTGCTCACTGAAGCTTTCTTT; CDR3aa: CASSIQGVLTEAFF
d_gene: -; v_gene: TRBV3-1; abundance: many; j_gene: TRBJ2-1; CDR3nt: TGTGCCAGCAGCCAAGATCATGGAGAATACAATGAGCAGTTCTTC; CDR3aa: CASSQDHGEYNEQFF
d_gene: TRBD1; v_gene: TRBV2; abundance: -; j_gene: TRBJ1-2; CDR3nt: TGTGCCAGCAGTGAAGCGCTGTACAGGGGACCCTCTAACTATGGCTACACCTTC; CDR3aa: CASSEALYRGPSNYGYTF
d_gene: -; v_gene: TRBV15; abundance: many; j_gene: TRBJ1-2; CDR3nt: TGTGCCACCAGCAGCCCCAGGGGAGGGGATAACTATGGCTACACCTTC; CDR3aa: CATSSPRGGDNYGYTF
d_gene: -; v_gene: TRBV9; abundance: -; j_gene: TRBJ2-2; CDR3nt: TGTGCCAGCAGCGTTACATCCACAGGGTATTCTACCGGGGAGCTGTTTTTT; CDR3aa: CASSVTSTGYSTGELFF
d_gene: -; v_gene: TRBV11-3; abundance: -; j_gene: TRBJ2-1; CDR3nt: TGTGCCAGCAGCCCAGACCCGAGAGAGCGAGATTACAATGAGCAGTTCTTC; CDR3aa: CASSPDPRERDYNEQFF
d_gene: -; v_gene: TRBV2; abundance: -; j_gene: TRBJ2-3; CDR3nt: TGTGCCAGCAAACCTCCGGGCTCGGGAACAGATACGCAGTATTTT; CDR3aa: CASKPPGSGTDTQYF
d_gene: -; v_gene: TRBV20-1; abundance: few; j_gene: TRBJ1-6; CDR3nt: TGCAGTGCTACTCTTAACCCCACCTATAATTCACCCCTCCACTTT; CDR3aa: CSATLNPTYNSPLHF
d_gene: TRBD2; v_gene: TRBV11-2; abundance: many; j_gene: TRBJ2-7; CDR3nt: TGTGCCAGCAGCTTAGATCGCGGGGGGGCGGGCGAGCAGTACTTC; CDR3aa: CASSLDRGGAGEQYF
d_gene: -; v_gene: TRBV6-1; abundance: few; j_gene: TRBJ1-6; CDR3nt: TGTGCCAGCAGCACGGGCCGAGAGGTCTATAATTCACCCCTCCACTTT; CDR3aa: CASSTGREVYNSPLHF
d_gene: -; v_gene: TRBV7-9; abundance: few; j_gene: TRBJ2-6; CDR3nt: TGTGCCAGCACTCGTTTCGGAGGGGCGACCCGCTCTGGGGCCAACGTCCTGACTTTC; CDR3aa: CASTRFGGATRSGANVLTF
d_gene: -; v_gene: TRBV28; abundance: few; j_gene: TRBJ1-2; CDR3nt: TGTGCCAGCAGTTCCGTGTCGGTCGGGGGCTGGGTTGGCTACACCTTC; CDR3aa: CASSSVSVGGWVGYTF
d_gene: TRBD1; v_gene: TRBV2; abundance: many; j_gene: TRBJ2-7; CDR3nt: TGTGCCAGCAGGGACAGGGGTCCCTCCTACGAGCAGTACTTC; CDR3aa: CASRDRGPSYEQYF
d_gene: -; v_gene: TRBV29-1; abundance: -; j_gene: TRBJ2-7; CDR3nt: TGCAGCGTTAGGAGGGACCCCTCCTACGAGCAGTACTTC; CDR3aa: CSVRRDPSYEQYF
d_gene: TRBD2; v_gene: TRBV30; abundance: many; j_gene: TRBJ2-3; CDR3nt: TGTGCCTGGAGTGGACTAGCGGGGAGGATATCAGATACGCAGTATTTT; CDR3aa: CAWSGLAGRISDTQYF
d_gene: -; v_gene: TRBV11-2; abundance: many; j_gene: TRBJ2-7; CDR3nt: TGTGCCAGCAGCTTAGTCAACTACGAGCAGTACTTC; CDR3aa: CASSLVNYEQYF
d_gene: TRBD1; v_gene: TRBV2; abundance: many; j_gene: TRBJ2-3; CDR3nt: TGTGCCAGCAGCGAGCCGGGACAGAGCACAGATACGCAGTATTTT; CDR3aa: CASSEPGQSTDTQYF
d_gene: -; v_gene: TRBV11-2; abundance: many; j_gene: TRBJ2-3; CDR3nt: TGTGCCAGCACCGACCGCCCGGATACGCAGTATTTT; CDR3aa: CASTDRPDTQYF
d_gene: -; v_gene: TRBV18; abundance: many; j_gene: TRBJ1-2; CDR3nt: TGTGCCAGCTCCAAGGTCCCTAACTATGGCTACACCTTC; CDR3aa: CASSKVPNYGYTF
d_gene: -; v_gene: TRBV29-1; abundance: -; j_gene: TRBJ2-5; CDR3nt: TGCAGCGTTGATCGGGGGGCTGAGACCCAGTACTTC; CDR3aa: CSVDRGAETQYF
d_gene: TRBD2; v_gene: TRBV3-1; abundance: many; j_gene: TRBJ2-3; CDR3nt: TGTGCCAGCAGCCGCCCCGAAAGCGGGGGGGCGCAGTATTTT; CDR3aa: CASSRPESGGAQYF
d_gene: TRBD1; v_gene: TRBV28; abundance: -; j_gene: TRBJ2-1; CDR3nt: TGTGCCAGCAGACGGAGGACAGGCTGGAATGAGCAGTTCTTC; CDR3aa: CASRRRTGWNEQFF
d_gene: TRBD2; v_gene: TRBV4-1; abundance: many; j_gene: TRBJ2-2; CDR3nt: TGCGCCAGCAGCCTTGGGACTAGCGGTGCCGGGGAGCTGTTTTTT; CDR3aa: CASSLGTSGAGELFF
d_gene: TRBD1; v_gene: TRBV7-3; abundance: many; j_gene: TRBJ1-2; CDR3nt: TGTGCCAGCAGCCGAGACAGGGAAGGCTATGGCTACACCTTC; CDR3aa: CASSRDREGYGYTF
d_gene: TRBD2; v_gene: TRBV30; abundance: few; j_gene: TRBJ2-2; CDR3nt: TGTGCCTGGAGCGGGGGGATCACCGGGGAGCTGTTTTTT; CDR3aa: CAWSGGITGELFF
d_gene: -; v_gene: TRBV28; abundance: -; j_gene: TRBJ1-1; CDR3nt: TGTGCCAGCAGTTTACAATTTTATTCGGGGGGGCGGACTGAAGCTTTCTTT; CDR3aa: CASSLQFYSGGRTEAFF
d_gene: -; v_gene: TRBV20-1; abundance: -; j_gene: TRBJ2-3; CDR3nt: TGCAGTGCTAGAGATAGGGGGCGGGGGCCCACAGATACGCAGTATTTT; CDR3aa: CSARDRGRGPTDTQYF
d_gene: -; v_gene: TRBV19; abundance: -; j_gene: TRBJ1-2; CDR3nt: TGTGCCAGTAGTAGTAGGCAGGAGGGGGGGCGGAATGGCTACACCTTC; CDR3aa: CASSSRQEGGRNGYTF
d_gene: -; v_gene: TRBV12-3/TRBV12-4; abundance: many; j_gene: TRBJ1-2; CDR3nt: TGTGCCAGCAGTTCCGGGAGCCTCTATGGCTACACCTTC; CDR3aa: CASSSGSLYGYTF
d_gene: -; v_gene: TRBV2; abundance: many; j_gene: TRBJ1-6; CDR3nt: TGTGCCAGCAGTGAGGGGGGAAGGGGTCCTTCACCCCTCCACTTT; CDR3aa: CASSEGGRGPSPLHF
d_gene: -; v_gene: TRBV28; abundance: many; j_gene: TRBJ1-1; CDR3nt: TGTGCCAGCAGTCCAGGGGAGCAGAACACTGAAGCTTTCTTT; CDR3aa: CASSPGEQNTEAFF
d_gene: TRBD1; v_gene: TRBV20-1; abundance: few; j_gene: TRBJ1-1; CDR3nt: TGCAGTGCCCCCTCTCGTCCCGGGACAGGCTATTCGCTCGCTAAAGCTTTCTTT; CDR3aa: CSAPSRPGTGYSLAKAFF
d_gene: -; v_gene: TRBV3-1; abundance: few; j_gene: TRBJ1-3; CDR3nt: TGTGCCAGCAGCCCCCGACTGGTCTCTGGAAACACCATATATTTT; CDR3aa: CASSPRLVSGNTIYF
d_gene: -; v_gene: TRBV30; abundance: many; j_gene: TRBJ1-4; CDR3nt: TGTGCCTGGAGTGTATGGAGAAAACTGTTTTTT; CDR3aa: CAWSVWRKLFF
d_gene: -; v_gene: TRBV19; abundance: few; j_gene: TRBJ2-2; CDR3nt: TGTGCCAGTAGTATGCCAAACACCGGGGAGCTGTTTTTT; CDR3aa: CASSMPNTGELFF
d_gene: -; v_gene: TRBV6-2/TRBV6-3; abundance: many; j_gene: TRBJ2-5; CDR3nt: TGTGCCAGCATTAGGGGAGAGACCCAGTACTTC; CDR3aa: CASIRGETQYF
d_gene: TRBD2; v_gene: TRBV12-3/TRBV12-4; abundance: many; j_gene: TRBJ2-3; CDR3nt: TGTGCCAGCAGTTTAGACGGGACTAGAACAGATACGCAGTATTTT; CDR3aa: CASSLDGTRTDTQYF